This T cell receptor beta chain was recovered during a study of vaccination and CD4 T cells after COVID-19. Germline V lookup: CDR1 DFQATT, CDR2 SNEGSKA (reference sequence). The CDR3 is 14 residues long. Deletions cut 2 bases from V and 8 bases from J, with 18 bases between. Turning to this clonotype: Its target is unknown.

The treatment denotes: approximately 9-day PBMC culture with coronavirus spike peptide pools or control peptides (ViraFEST assay). Cultured CD4+ T cells had their DNA profiled by the Oncomine TCR Beta short-read assay. From the PCR reads, TCRdb called clonotypes with MiXCR, one entry per CDR3 protein. The sample has around 19,000 distinct CDR3 sequences, about 41% seen once. The receptor was isolated from a human donor who had recovered from COVID-19. The V gene is TRBV20-1, the J gene TRBJ1-2, with D perhaps matching TRBD1 (5 bases). The sample in question was CD4+ T cells from blood, cultured in vitro, obtained after SARS-CoV-2 vaccination. CDR3 in amino acids: CSARLQGGGRGYTF. The CDR3 coding sequence is TGCAGTGCTAGACTGCAGGGCGGAGGGAGAGGCTACACCTTC.